This TCR beta chain comes out of a study of blood T cells in healthy people across ages. Study-wide results and limits: Among T cells, TCR beta diversity per million cells dropped roughly linearly as age rose. The unknown donor CMV status may have confounded expanded clonotype changes.

From germline, CDR1 is MNHEY and CDR2 SVGEGT. Trimming shortened V by 3 bases and J by 7 bases, and 16 bases separated the two germline ends. This CDR3 contains 15 residues. This clonotype was observed a few times. The antigen is undetermined. Through a sample-barcoded 5' primer and a J-beta primer mix, a second PCR was run for about 7 to 12 cycles. TCRdb called the 5' RACE reads again in MiXCR, with one record for every CDR3 protein. The sample contains approximately 1.5 million distinct CDR3 sequences, roughly 43% of which appear only once. The sequence was obtained from a woman in her late teens or twenties in good health. Source material: blood. The rearrangement uses TRBV6-2 or TRBV6-3 and TRBJ2-1; D unclear. CDR3 protein: CASSYVARLWNEQFF. CDR3 DNA sequence: TGTGCCAGCAGTTATGTGGCTAGACTTTGGAATGAGCAGTTCTTC.